This paragraph covers one T cell receptor beta chain sequence. What it binds is unknown. TCRdb's table, derived via immunoSEQ multiplex PCR, lists solely in-frame clones and lacks some. The data show around 40,000 clones, more than 85% seen once. The data stem from a study of PD-L1 blockade in urothelial cancer. At the level of the study: Patients had received 0 to 3 prior chemotherapy regimens. Across blood samples, T cells had a median count of roughly 140,000.

The CDR3 is 15 amino acids. Germline V gene data show CDR1 as SGDLS and CDR2 as YYNGEE. V dropped 0 bases and J dropped 0 bases, with 9 bases sitting between them. Described time point: pretreatment peripheral blood. Pretreatment and on-treatment samples were taken, numbering 1 to 8 per patient. Study-level results: Tumor-associated clones in the blood of durable-benefit patients grew more at 3 weeks.

The sequences come from PBMCs, collected around atezolizumab (anti-PD-L1) treatment. The TCR originated in a woman aged 60-75 years with urothelial cancer. This rearrangement joins TRBV9 to TRBJ1-1; no clear D. The CDR3 DNA reads as TGTGCCAGCAGCGTAGCGGGGAGCATGAACACTGAAGCTTTCTTT. Translating it yields CASSVAGSMNTEAFF.